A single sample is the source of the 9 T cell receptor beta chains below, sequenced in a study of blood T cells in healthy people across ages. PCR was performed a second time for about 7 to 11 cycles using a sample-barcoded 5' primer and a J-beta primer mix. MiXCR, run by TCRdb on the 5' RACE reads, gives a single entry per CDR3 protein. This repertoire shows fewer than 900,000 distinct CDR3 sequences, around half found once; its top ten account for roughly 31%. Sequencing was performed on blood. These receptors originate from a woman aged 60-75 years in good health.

CDR3 amino acids: CASSSGFSGANVLTF. CDR3 sequence (DNA): TGTGCCAGCAGCTCGGGCTTCTCTGGGGCCAACGTCCTGACTTTC. V gene TRBV5-6 combines with J gene TRBJ2-6; the D is unclear. The ends were cut back, 3 bases at V and 0 bases at J, with 7 bases in the middle. The V gene's germline CDR1 is SGHDT and CDR2 YYEEEE. The CDR3 runs 15 residues.

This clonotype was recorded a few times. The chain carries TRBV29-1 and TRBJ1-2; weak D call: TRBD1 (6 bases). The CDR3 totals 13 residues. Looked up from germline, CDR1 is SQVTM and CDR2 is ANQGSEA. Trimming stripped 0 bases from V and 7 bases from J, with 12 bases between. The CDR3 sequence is CSVEDPGEIGYTF. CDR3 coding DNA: TGCAGCGTTGAAGATCCAGGGGAGATTGGCTACACCTTC.

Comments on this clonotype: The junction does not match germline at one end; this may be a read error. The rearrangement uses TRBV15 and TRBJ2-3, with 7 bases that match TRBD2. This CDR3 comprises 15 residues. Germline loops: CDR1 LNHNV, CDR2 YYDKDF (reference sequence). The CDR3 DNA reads TGTACCACCAGCAGAGAAGCGGGAACGTCAGATACGCAGTATTTT. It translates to CTTSREAGTSDTQYF.

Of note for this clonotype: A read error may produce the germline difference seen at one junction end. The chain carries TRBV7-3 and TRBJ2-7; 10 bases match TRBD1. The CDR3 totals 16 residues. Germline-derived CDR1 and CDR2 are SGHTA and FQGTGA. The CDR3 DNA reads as TGTGCCAGCAGTCCGGGTCCCGGGACAGGGGTCTACGAGCGGTACTTC. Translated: CASSPGPGTGVYERYF.

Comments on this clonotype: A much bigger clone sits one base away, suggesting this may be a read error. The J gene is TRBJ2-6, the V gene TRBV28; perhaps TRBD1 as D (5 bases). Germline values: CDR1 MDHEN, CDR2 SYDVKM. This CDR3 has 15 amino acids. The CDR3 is CASSYLRAGANVRTF. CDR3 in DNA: TGTGCCAGCAGTTATTTACGCGCTGGGGCCAACGTCCGGACTTTC.

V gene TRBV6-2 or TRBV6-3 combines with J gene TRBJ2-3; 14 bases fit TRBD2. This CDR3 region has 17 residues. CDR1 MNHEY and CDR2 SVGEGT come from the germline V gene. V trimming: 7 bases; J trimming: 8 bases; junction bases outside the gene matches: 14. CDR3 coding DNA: TGTGCCAGCACCCGCTGGGGACTAGCGGGAGTACCGGGTACGCAGTATTTT. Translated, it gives CASTRWGLAGVPGTQYF.

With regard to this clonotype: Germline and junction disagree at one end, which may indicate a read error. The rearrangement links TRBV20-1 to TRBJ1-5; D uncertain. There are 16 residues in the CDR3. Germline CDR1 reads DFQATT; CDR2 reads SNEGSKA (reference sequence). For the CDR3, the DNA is TGCAGTGCTGGAGATCGGAGGTACGTAGCCAATCAGCCCCAGCATTTT. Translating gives CSAGDRRYVANQPQHF.

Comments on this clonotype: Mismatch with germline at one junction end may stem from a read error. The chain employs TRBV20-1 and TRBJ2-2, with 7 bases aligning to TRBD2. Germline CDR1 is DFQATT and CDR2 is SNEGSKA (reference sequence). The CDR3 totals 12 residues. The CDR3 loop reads CGAQTSAGELFF. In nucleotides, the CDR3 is TGCGGTGCGCAAACTAGCGCCGGGGAGCTGTTTTTT.

The CDR3 loop is CSAHRPTDTQYF. Written as DNA, the CDR3 is TGCAGTGCCCATAGACCCACAGATACGCAGTATTTT. The chain uses TRBV20-1 and TRBJ2-3; D is unresolved. This CDR3 contains 12 residues. The V and J ends lost 6 bases and 2 bases respectively, with 9 bases between them. Germline CDR1 reads DFQATT; CDR2 reads SNEGSKA (reference sequence).